One sample yielded the 19 T cell receptor beta chains listed below, sequenced in a study of shared clonotypes between healthy human individuals (dated by TCRdb to 2020 to 2021). Libraries were prepared through the immunoSEQ multiplex PCR assay. The table was pulled from immuneACCESS by TCRdb, which kept in-frame rearrangements only. Such tables lose some clones; where checked, under half of the loss comes from unresolved V genes, and the rest has no known cause. This sample has hundreds of thousands of clones in its table, and 90% to 95% of those were observed once. 0.11% of the sample comes from the top ten. CD8 naive samples consisted of CD45RO-negative cells that were positively selected for CCR7, yielding a CD45RA+CCR7+ population without TemRA cells. The sequenced sample was naive CD8+ T cells sorted from blood. The cell subset or site label on this specimen signifies: CD45RA+CCR7+. These receptors all come from a woman between 25 and 40 years old in good health.

CDR3 protein: CASSSLDNEKLFF. CDR3 nucleotide sequence: TGTGCCAGCAGCTCGTTGGATAATGAAAAACTGTTTTTT. V usage is TRBV7-8 and J usage is TRBJ1-4, with D unresolved. The CDR3 is 13 residues long. CDR1 is SGHVS, CDR2 FQNEAQ, per germline. V lost 4 bases and J lost 4, with 7 bases in between.

This clone was detected only a few times. The rearrangement uses TRBV5-4 and TRBJ2-2; D is unclear. The CDR3 extends over 12 amino acids. Germline lookup yields CDR1 SGHNT and CDR2 YYREEE (reference sequence). The V and J ends lost 10 bases and 4 bases respectively, with 11 bases between them. CDR3: CAWGTSTGELFF. DNA for the CDR3: TGTGCCTGGGGTACAAGCACCGGGGAGCTGTTTTTT.

V gene TRBV19 combines with J gene TRBJ2-1; 14 positions match TRBD2. J gave up 1 base and V 5 bases, and 13 bases lay outside the gene matches. This CDR3 is 20 amino acids long. Looked up from germline, CDR1 is LNHDA and CDR2 is SQIVND (reference sequence). Here the CDR3 reads CASSPSPGLAGVRSYNEQFF. For the CDR3, the DNA is TGTGCCAGTAGTCCATCGCCGGGACTAGCGGGAGTAAGGTCCTACAATGAGCAGTTCTTC.

The J gene is TRBJ2-7, the V gene TRBV9, with D perhaps TRBD2 (5 bases). Per the germline V gene, CDR1 is SGDLS and CDR2 is YYNGEE. The CDR3 loop spans 15 amino acids. Between the trimmed V and J ends, which lost 3 bases and 2 bases, there was a span of 15 bases. The CDR3 sequence is CASSGLASRAYEQYF. CDR3 bases: TGTGCCAGCAGCGGGTTAGCGTCCCGAGCCTACGAGCAGTACTTC.

The chain recombines TRBV7-9 with TRBJ2-7, with D perhaps matching TRBD2 (6 bases). The germline V gene encodes CDR1 SEHNR and CDR2 FQNEAQ (reference sequence). V was shortened by 4 bases and J by 3 bases, with 10 bases between the two germline ends. CDR3 size: 13 residues. CDR3 in amino acids: CASSWDSNYEQYF. The CDR3 DNA reads as TGTGCCAGCAGCTGGGACTCGAACTACGAGCAGTACTTC.

J is TRBJ1-2 and V is TRBV28; D not certain. The V gene's germline CDR1 is MDHEN and CDR2 SYDVKM. The CDR3 runs to 16 residues. V was cut by 4 bases and J by 2 bases, with 17 bases left in between. For the CDR3, the DNA is TGTGCCAGCAGTTACTCACCCTTCAACAGCAACTATGGCTACACCTTC. Translation: CASSYSPFNSNYGYTF.

The gene calls are TRBV4-1 and TRBJ2-7, with D possibly TRBD1 on 6 matching bases. V dropped 3 bases and J dropped 1 base, with 16 bases sitting between them. The CDR3 covers 16 residues. CDR1 and CDR2 from the germline V gene are MGHRA and YSYEKL. The CDR3 DNA reads as TGCGCCAGCAGCCAGGATACCGGGACAATTTCCTACGAGCAGTACTTC. This sequence encodes CASSQDTGTISYEQYF.

In DNA form, the CDR3 reads TGTGCCAGCAGTGAGTTTCGGGACGGCCACAATGAGCAGTTCTTC. Protein sequence: CASSEFRDGHNEQFF. The chain couples TRBV2 to TRBJ2-1; D assignment may be TRBD1 or TRBD2 (5 bases each). This CDR3 comprises 15 residues. Trimming removed 3 bases from V and 5 bases from J, with 14 bases in between. Germline assignment: CDR1 SNHLY and CDR2 FYNNEI.

The rearrangement links TRBV23-1 to TRBJ1-1; the D is unclear. TRBV23-1 is an ORF, and what it does is uncertain. CDR3 length: 14 amino acids. V was shortened by 4 bases and J by 0 bases, with 9 bases between the two germline ends. CDR3 coding DNA: TGCGCCAGCAGTCCGAGCCAGATGAACACTGAAGCTTTCTTT. As protein: CASSPSQMNTEAFF.

The chain carries TRBV18 and TRBJ2-7; D is possibly TRBD1 (6 bases). CDR3 size: 14 residues. From germline, CDR1 is KGHSH and CDR2 LQKENI. Deletions cut 3 bases from V and 3 bases from J, with 12 bases between. CDR3 DNA: TGTGCCAGCTCACCTCCAGGGGAATTCTACGAGCAGTACTTC. Translation gives CASSPPGEFYEQYF.

The genes are TRBV29-1 and TRBJ1-5, with TRBD1 as a possible D gene (5 bases). Between the trimmed V and J ends, which lost 3 bases and 7 bases, there was a span of 13 bases. The CDR3 consists of 13 residues. Germline CDR1 and CDR2: SQVTM and ANQGSEA. The CDR3 here is CSVEDGSGQPQHF. DNA of the CDR3: TGCAGCGTTGAGGACGGGTCAGGGCAGCCCCAGCATTTT.

This clone was detected once. This chain joins TRBV15 and TRBJ2-4, with 7 bases matching TRBD2. The CDR3 loop spans 14 amino acids. Germline V CDR1 and CDR2: LNHNV, YYDKDF (reference sequence). V gave up 4 bases and J gave up 7 bases; unmatched junction bases: 7. The CDR3 is CATSNAGESNIQYF. CDR3 sequence (DNA): TGTGCCACCAGCAACGCGGGAGAATCCAACATTCAGTACTTC.

The chain uses TRBV27 and TRBJ1-2; possibly TRBD1 for D (5 bases). Trimming took off 8 bases at V and 2 bases at J, with 12 bases between the two ends. The CDR3 runs 13 residues. CDR1 MNHEY and CDR2 SMNVEV come from the germline V gene (reference sequence). The CDR3 spells CASGPAGNYGYTF. The CDR3 region has the DNA TGTGCCAGCGGACCGGCAGGGAACTATGGCTACACCTTC.

The J gene is TRBJ1-1, the V gene TRBV7-9; D may be TRBD1 (5 bases). The CDR3 is 14 residues long. Per germline, CDR1 SEHNR and CDR2 FQNEAQ (reference sequence). The V gene lost 2 bases and the J gene lost 3 bases, with 10 bases spanning the gap. CDR3: CASSLLGGDTEAFF. The CDR3 nucleotides read TGTGCCAGCAGCTTATTGGGGGGAGACACTGAAGCTTTCTTT.

The gene calls are TRBV11-2 and TRBJ2-7; the match to TRBD2 covers 11 bases. The V gene end was trimmed by 5 bases and the J gene end by 4 bases; junction bases not matched to a gene: 7. In germline, CDR1 is SGHAT, CDR2 FQNNGV. The CDR3 loop spans 15 amino acids. CDR3 nucleotide sequence: TGTGCCAGCAGCCGACCGACTAGCGGGATTTACGAGCAGTACTTC. Encoded protein: CASSRPTSGIYEQYF.

The chain combines TRBV6-6 with TRBJ2-2; the match to TRBD2 covers 7 bases. V lost 6 bases and J lost 5; bases outside the gene matches: 6. CDR1 MNHNY and CDR2 SVGAGI come from the germline V gene (reference sequence). This CDR3 contains 14 residues. CDR3 protein: CASRGLGGTGELFF. The CDR3 nucleotides are TGTGCCAGCAGAGGTCTCGGGGGGACCGGGGAGCTGTTTTTT.

The chain employs TRBV19 and TRBJ2-1; D gene unclear. The V gene's germline CDR1 is LNHDA and CDR2 SQIVND (reference sequence). V lost 0 bases, J lost 9 bases, and 9 bases lay in between. The CDR3 is 13 residues long. The CDR3 region has the DNA TGTGCCAGTAGTATAGATTTAATAGTTGAGCAGTTCTTC. This translates into CASSIDLIVEQFF.

This chain links TRBV4-2 with TRBJ2-3, with D maybe TRBD2 (5 bases). The CDR3 is made up of 16 amino acids. Germline values: CDR1 LGHNA, CDR2 YNFKEQ. The germline V and J ends were trimmed by 3 bases and 3 bases, with 16 bases remaining between them. The CDR3 spells CASSQGLSDLTDTQYF. The CDR3 nucleotides are TGTGCCAGCAGCCAGGGCCTTTCGGACTTGACAGATACGCAGTATTTT.

The chain links TRBV29-1 to TRBJ2-1, with 9 bases identical to TRBD2. With 0 bases clipped from V and 6 bases from J, the junction kept 12 bases outside the gene matches. This CDR3 spans 17 amino acids. Germline lookup yields CDR1 SQVTM and CDR2 ANQGSEA. CDR3 amino acids: CSVEDEASGGLSNEQFF. The CDR3 nucleotides are TGCAGCGTTGAAGATGAGGCGAGCGGGGGGCTGTCCAATGAGCAGTTCTTC.